This T cell receptor beta chain was recorded in a study of cytomegalovirus exposure and HLA in healthy donors. Study results and caveats: Testing in vitro showed a few CMV-associated chains specific for CMV antigens. The study put under 200 TCR beta chains on its list as cytomegalovirus-associated. Reportedly, cytomegalovirus status was diagnosed with high sensitivity and specificity.

Comment on this clone: Its antigen remains unknown.

Germline V gene data show CDR1 as SGDLS and CDR2 as YYNGEE. The germline V and J ends were trimmed by 2 bases and 5 bases, with 22 bases remaining between them. The CDR3 totals 17 residues. This table comes from immunoSEQ multiplex PCR, and its TCRdb copy is limited to in-frame clones, with some not included. The table shows under 150,000 clones, with around nine tenths occurring only once. This chain connects TRBV9 to TRBJ2-5; D not certain. Sequenced: PBMCs. This receptor was identified in a woman aged 18-29 years in good health and CMV-seropositive. For the CDR3, the DNA is TGTGCCAGCAGCGTCTCATCCGCCCGGAGAAGTTCGGAGACCCAGTACTTC. It codes for CASSVSSARRSSETQYF.